This T cell receptor (beta chain) was found in a study of chemoradiotherapy in HPV16-positive cancers. Method: immunoSEQ multiplex PCR; TCRdb's copy keeps in-frame clones and lacks some. The sample has around 6,200 clones, around 83% seen once. Trimming removed 3 bases at V and 6 bases at J, with 12 bases between. The CDR3 runs to 13 residues. From germline, CDR1 is SGHNT and CDR2 YYREEE (reference sequence). Sequencing used tumor tissue, obtained from a patient who underwent chemoradiotherapy. This chain links TRBV5-4 with TRBJ1-1; D gene ambiguous. The TCR originated in a human donor with HPV-associated anogenital cancer. The CDR3 sequence: CASSSNSVPEAFF. In nucleotides, the CDR3 is TGTGCCAGCAGCTCGAACTCAGTCCCTGAAGCTTTCTTT. Combining the CDR3 with reference TRBV5-4 and TRBJ1-1 gives the whole variable domain ETGVTQSPTHLIKTRGQQVTLRCSSQSGHNTVSWYQQALGQGPQFIFQYYREEENGRGNFPPRFSGLQFPNYSSELNVNALELDDSALYLCASSSNSVPEAFFGQGTRLTVV.